This is a list of T cell receptor beta chains from one sample in a study of blood T cell repertoires in COVID-19. Assay used: immunoSEQ multiplex PCR; TCRdb lists only in-frame clones, some missing. There are under 250,000 clones in the sample; more than 65% occur only once, and roughly 7.9% lies in the top ten. Material for sequencing was peripheral blood. The receptors were gathered from a woman of 80 years or more with acute or convalescent COVID-19. The CDR3 runs from the conserved cysteine through the conserved F or W. D genes are given only for firm matches.

v_call,d_call,j_call,cdr3_aa
TRBV18,.,TRBJ1-3,CASSPGPPHTIYF
TRBV18,TRBD1,TRBJ1-6,CASSPSGQGFTYNSPLHF
TRBV28,TRBD1,TRBJ2-7,CASSPRQGDYEQYF
TRBV2,.,TRBJ2-7,CASTSGGQEDYEQYF
TRBV10-3,.,TRBJ2-5,CAISESRGEETQYF
TRBV18,.,TRBJ1-2,CASSPADINYGYTF
TRBV19,.,TRBJ1-5,CASSIGETSNQPQHF
TRBV2,TRBD1,TRBJ1-3,CASSFRGEGNTIYF
TRBV19,TRBD1,TRBJ2-3,CASSKGTGPTDTQYF
TRBV12-3/TRBV12-4,.,TRBJ2-1,CAVRETYNEQFF
TRBV19,TRBD1,TRBJ1-5,CASSIKGQGEHQPQHF
TRBV24-1,TRBD2,TRBJ2-1,CATSDFRTSGNNEQFF
TRBV27,.,TRBJ2-2,CASSLGQTTGELFF
TRBV2,.,TRBJ2-2,CASRENWPRTGELFF
TRBV3-1/TRBV3-2,TRBD1,TRBJ1-4,CASSQKQGREKLFF
TRBV29-1,TRBD1,TRBJ1-1,CSGGQAPGTEAFF
TRBV30,.,TRBJ1-6,CAWKRQSNSPLHF
TRBV6-5,.,TRBJ2-5,CASRLQGQETQYF
TRBV6-5,TRBD1,TRBJ2-7,CASSHPGGRAREQYF
TRBV5-6,TRBD2,TRBJ2-5,CASSLAGGPGETQYF
TRBV5-1,.,TRBJ2-6,CASSLGSLSGANVLTF
TRBV7-9,TRBD2,TRBJ2-2,CASSRPGLAGSPGGELFF
TRBV10-2,TRBD1,TRBJ1-2,CASSGGQGAGNYGYTF
TRBV7-2,.,TRBJ2-7,CASSFSTGYREQYF
TRBV6-5,TRBD1,TRBJ1-1,CASSYDRGRAVRAFF
TRBV6-5,.,TRBJ1-4,CASSGDRGEKLFF
TRBV2,TRBD2,TRBJ2-7,CASSRTSGVSYEQYF
TRBV6-5,.,TRBJ2-3,CASSPPEDFTDTQYF
TRBV30,.,TRBJ1-2,CAWSSTVTRSYGYTF
TRBV18,TRBD1,TRBJ1-2,CASSPSGRGKEGYTF
TRBV28,.,TRBJ1-1,CASSPSPTEAFF
TRBV19,.,TRBJ1-6,CASHPPGSYNSPLHF
TRBV6-6,TRBD2,TRBJ2-1,CASSSLAGGLNEQFF
TRBV7-8,.,TRBJ2-3,CASSLPSTDTQYF
TRBV11-2,TRBD2,TRBJ2-4,CASSPRTSKNIQYF
TRBV6-5,.,TRBJ1-4,CASEGAANEKLFF
TRBV6-7,TRBD1,TRBJ1-2,CASSYSRTGALYGYTF
TRBV9,TRBD1,TRBJ2-5,CASKGGAETQYF
TRBV19,.,TRBJ1-1,CASRRTDSVEAFF
TRBV6-1,.,TRBJ1-4,CASRPTGGDEKLFF
TRBV7-3,TRBD1,TRBJ2-7,CASSLTGGQGGYLYF
TRBV7-2,.,TRBJ1-1,CASSSPTMGNTEAFF
TRBV18,TRBD1,TRBJ2-3,CASSPPGQYTDTQYF
TRBV27,.,TRBJ1-2,CASSEDRFYGYTF
TRBV6-5,.,TRBJ2-3,CASSYSSGSTDTQYF
TRBV12-5,TRBD1,TRBJ2-2,CASGRGQGNTGELFF
TRBV5-1,TRBD1,TRBJ2-7,CASSLGQGIMYEQYF
TRBV7-9,TRBD1,TRBJ2-1,CASSLRQGVKQFF
TRBV7-9,.,TRBJ1-2,CASSLLGGDVTNYGYTF